This entry features one T cell receptor beta chain sequence. The sample comes from a study of cytomegalovirus exposure and HLA in healthy donors. Use of 60 Vbeta and 13 Jbeta primers characterized the PCR. Profiling relied on immunoSEQ multiplex PCR, and the TCRdb table lists in-frame clones only, not all of them. The sample includes fewer than 200,000 clones, approximately 82% of them seen just once. Per the germline V gene, CDR1 is MDHEN and CDR2 is SYDVKM. Deletions cut 7 bases from V and 5 bases from J, with 6 bases between. The CDR3 totals 11 residues. This chain uses TRBV28 with TRBJ2-1; the D is unclear. Sequencing used PBMCs. The clonotype comes from a male donor in good health and CMV-seronegative. CDR3 sequence reads: CASKENNEQFF. The DNA for the CDR3 is TGTGCCAGCAAGGAGAACAATGAGCAGTTCTTC.